This T cell receptor beta chain was retrieved from a study of T cell repertoires in cytomegalovirus infection. Study-level background: It was recently identified HLA-C-restricted and well-studied HLA-B-restricted CMV epitopes that the study used. From public TCR beta signatures came an indication of both CMV infection and matching HLA type.

With regard to this clonotype: Its antigen is undetermined.

Via MiXCR, TCRdb re-called the reads, giving one row per CDR3 protein. The top ten clones hold about a sixth of a sample with roughly 500,000 distinct CDR3 sequences, roughly a third of them seen once. Study observations and caveats: Individuals carrying CMV plus the relevant HLA were identified by cumulative frequency of public TCR beta families. What dominated the ex vivo response were HLA-C-restricted CMV-specific TCR beta clonotypes.

The sequencing used cultured PBMCs, collected from culture after CMV antigen stimulation. The sequence was collected from a human donor in good health (CMV status not recorded). Some clones in this sample may be carry-over from other donors' samples.

The CDR3 is CASRRGTGSGNTIYF. In DNA, the CDR3 is TGTGCCAGCAGACGAGGGACAGGCTCTGGAAACACCATATATTTT. The chain is built from TRBV7-9 and TRBJ1-3; 8 nucleotides line up with TRBD1. The J segment lost 0 bases and the V segment lost 6 bases, leaving 4 bases of the junction unmatched. Germline-derived CDR1 and CDR2 are SEHNR and FQNEAQ (reference sequence). The CDR3 contains 15 residues.